This record looks at one TCR beta chain sequence and its context. What it binds is unknown. This specimen comes from a study of cytomegalovirus exposure and HLA in healthy donors. CDR3 size: 12 residues. Trimming shortened V by 5 bases and J by 5 bases, and 9 bases separated the two germline ends. Germline CDR1 SGHTA, CDR2 FQGNSA. General observations from the study: TCR beta sequences numbering 15,000 to 20,000 were associated with HLA alleles at 0.05 false discovery rate in a later analysis.

The PCR made use of 60 Vbeta and 13 Jbeta primers. Assay used: immunoSEQ multiplex PCR; TCRdb lists only in-frame clones, some missing. The data hold fewer than 200,000 clones, with approximately 78% observed a single time. Sequencing used PBMCs. The sequence was collected from a woman younger than 45 in good health and CMV-seropositive. The chain joins TRBV7-2 to TRBJ2-5, with D possibly being TRBD2 (5 bases). The CDR3 DNA follows: TGTGCCAGCAGCCCGGAGCGGGAGACCCAGTACTTC. The encoded protein is CASSPERETQYF.